The 12 T cell receptor beta chains presented below share a single source sample, sequenced in a study of blood T cell repertoires in COVID-19. Measured with immunoSEQ multiplex PCR; TCRdb has only the in-frame clones, and not every one. The sample includes some 30,000 clones, 70% to 85% of them seen just once. Sequencing used peripheral blood. These receptors all come from a human donor in a cohort sampled during active COVID-19.

The V and J genes are TRBV5-5 and TRBJ1-1; possibly TRBD1 for D (6 bases). The CDR3 is 13 amino acids. CDR1 and CDR2 (germline): SGHKS, YYEKEE (reference sequence). V lost 1 base, J lost 11 bases, and 15 bases lay in between. CDR3 in DNA: TGTGCCAGCAGCTTGACAGGGCGTCTTGATGCTTTCTTT. Translation gives CASSLTGRLDAFF.

Only one count was recorded for this clone. The chain joins TRBV6-5 to TRBJ2-5; 7 nucleotides match TRBD1. Germline loops: CDR1 MNHEY, CDR2 SVGAGI. The V and J ends lost 10 bases and 5 bases, in that order; junction bases with no gene match: 13. This CDR3 contains 14 residues. In nucleotides, the CDR3 is TGTGCCACTTTGCGTCGGACAGGCGACGAGACCCAGTACTTC. This encodes CATLRRTGDETQYF.

The chain couples TRBV2 to TRBJ2-1; the D gene is possibly TRBD2 (6 bases). Trimming cost V 5 bases and J 15 bases, with 20 bases left between them. Looked up from germline, CDR1 is SNHLY and CDR2 is FYNNEI. CDR3 length: 13 amino acids. The CDR3 bases are TGTGCCAGCAGTAAAAGCGGAGGGTCTAGTCGGTTCTTC. As protein: CASSKSGGSSRFF.

This clone appeared a few times. The chain employs TRBV3-1 (or the pseudogene TRBV3-2) and TRBJ1-1; the D gene is possibly TRBD1 (6 bases). The length of the CDR3 is 14 residues. Trimming removed 5 bases at V and 1 base at J, with 11 bases between. Germline V gene lookup returns CDR1 LGHDT and CDR2 YNNKEL (reference sequence). The chain's CDR3 is CASSFWTANTEAFF. Here the CDR3 DNA reads TGTGCCAGCAGCTTCTGGACAGCGAACACTGAAGCTTTCTTT.

V usage is TRBV7-8 and J usage is TRBJ2-7; 7 bases fit TRBD1. This CDR3 contains 15 residues. V lost 1 base, J lost 4 bases, and 7 bases stayed unmatched. The germline gives CDR1 SGHVS, CDR2 FQNEAQ. CDR3 sequence: CASSLEGGRAYEQYF. The CDR3 DNA is TGTGCCAGCAGCTTAGAAGGGGGCAGGGCTTACGAGCAGTACTTC.

The V gene is TRBV7-3, the J gene TRBJ2-1; 12 bases line up with TRBD2. The trim removed 5 bases at V and 6 bases at J, leaving 5 bases unmatched. Per the germline V gene, CDR1 is SGHTA and CDR2 is FQGTGA. CDR3 length: 15 residues. CDR3 residues: CASSPRTSGANEQFF. DNA for the CDR3: TGTGCCAGCAGCCCCCGGACTAGCGGGGCCAATGAGCAGTTCTTC.

The rearrangement uses TRBV25-1 and TRBJ2-1, with D unresolved. CDR1 MGHDK and CDR2 SYGVNS come from the germline V gene. CDR3 length equals 15 residues. Deletions cut 2 bases from V and 0 bases from J, with 8 bases between. DNA for the CDR3: TGTGCCAGCAGTGAAGTGGAGAGCTCCTACAATGAGCAGTTCTTC. It encodes CASSEVESSYNEQFF.

The chain links TRBV28 to TRBJ1-2, with 7 bases aligning to TRBD1. Germline CDR1 MDHEN, CDR2 SYDVKM. J gave up 0 bases and V 1 base, and 2 bases lay outside the gene matches. This CDR3 contains 15 residues. DNA for the CDR3: TGTGCCAGCAGTTTATTGGGACAGACTAACTATGGCTACACCTTC. Its translation: CASSLLGQTNYGYTF.

The rearrangement joins TRBV7-9 to TRBJ2-1; D perhaps matches TRBD2 (5 bases). The CDR3 length is 15 residues. V lost 5 bases and J 6 bases, leaving 17 bases between the germline ends. The germline V gene has CDR1 SEHNR and CDR2 FQNEAQ (reference sequence). The CDR3 sequence: CASSPRVGVLNEQFF. CDR3 coding DNA: TGTGCCAGCAGCCCTAGAGTGGGAGTTCTCAATGAGCAGTTCTTC.

V and J are TRBV5-6 and TRBJ1-2, with a possible D match to TRBD1 (5 bases). V gave up 2 bases and J gave up 4 bases, with 12 bases separating them. This CDR3 contains 14 residues. The germline V gene encodes CDR1 SGHDT and CDR2 YYEEEE. Written as DNA, the CDR3 is TGTGCCAGCAGCTTCTTTCAGGGTGCCTATGGCTACACCTTC. Residues: CASSFFQGAYGYTF.

The V call is TRBV7-9, the J call TRBJ2-2; weak D call: TRBD1 (6 bases). CDR1 is SEHNR and CDR2 is FQNEAQ in the germline V gene (reference sequence). This CDR3 contains 19 residues. The germline V and J ends were trimmed by 8 bases and 4 bases, with 29 bases remaining between them. Here the CDR3 DNA reads TGTGCCAGCCAGCTTATAAAAAACGTTCTGGGGGCGTTCACCGGGGAGCTGTTTTTT. Amino acid sequence: CASQLIKNVLGAFTGELFF.

The chain employs TRBV27 and TRBJ2-1; TRBD1 might be the D (5 bases). The CDR3 has 14 amino acids. Trimming took off 0 bases at V and 7 bases at J, with 10 bases between the two ends. The germline CDR1 and CDR2 sequences are MNHEY and SMNVEV (reference sequence). In nucleotides, the CDR3 is TGTGCCAGCAGTTTATCCAGACAGTGGAATGAGCAGTTCTTC. Its translation: CASSLSRQWNEQFF.